This T cell receptor beta chain stems from a study of vaccination effects on CD4 cells after COVID-19 (dated by TCRdb to between 2021 and 2022). The study in broad terms: Each participant got two doses of an mRNA SARS-CoV-2 vaccine, either BNT162b2 or mRNA-1273. Altogether, some 10 COVID-19 convalescent patients and several SARS-CoV-2-naive healthy vaccine recipients made up the full study. The Oncomine TCR Beta short-read assay on an Illumina iSeq 100 was used to sequence cultures from other donors in the study. The study compared SARS-CoV-2 spike-specific CD4+ TCR repertoires before and after mRNA vaccination in COVID-19 convalescent patients and infection-naive vaccine recipients.

Of note for this clone: Its target antigen remains unknown. Base qualities are not recorded, but no much larger clone differs from it by a single base.

In the ViraFEST assay, PBMC were stimulated with viral peptide pools, and antigen-specific CD4+ T cell clonotypes were then identified by expansion using TCR sequencing. After about 10 days of culture, CD4+ T cells were isolated with the EasySep CD4+ T cell isolation kit. Healthy vaccine recipients had no prior SARS-CoV-2 infection, confirmed by negative nucleocapsid antibodies before and after vaccination. Over 1.5 million PBMC per well were cultured with about 9.6 ug/ml peptides in IMDM containing about 5% human AB serum, approximately 10 IU/ml IL-2 and gentamicin. On days 3 and 7, half of the culture medium was replaced with fresh IL-2-containing medium. Unless noted otherwise, every peptide stimulation condition was grown in triplicate wells. Using Ficoll-Paque Plus gradient centrifugation, PBMC were separated from whole blood and then either used fresh or cryopreserved at -140C. Overlapping peptide pools spanned the spike proteins of SARS-CoV-2 and the common cold coronaviruses HCoV-NL63, HCoV-OC43 and HCoV-229E. Genomic DNA was extracted from cultured CD4+ T cells with the QIAamp micro DNA kit.

Beyond this particular receptor, the publication reports: Only a small number of convalescent patients were included, and no early post-infection timepoints were available, which limited the study. At late post-vaccination timepoints, both infection-induced and vaccine-induced clones showed marked clonal contraction, consistent with waning T cell responses. Among healthy vaccine recipients, nearly all vaccine-induced clones were SARS-CoV-2 mono-reactive, and just 1 of 255 was cross-reactive with common cold coronaviruses.

Libraries were built with the immunoSEQ multiplex PCR assay. DNA from the cultured, isolated CD4+ T cells was subjected to TCR beta CDR3 sequencing. As for the authors' bioinformatics: Non-productive TCR sequences were discarded, and reads were trimmed to the CDR3 region, with only CDR3s of 7 or more amino acids retained. The MANAFEST web app was used to identify antigen-specific clonotypes by comparing expansion in peptide wells with expansion in reference cultures. To count as positive, a clone had to show expansion at FDR<0.05 compared with the reference and with all other wells, an odds ratio above 5, and a frequency above 0.1% in two replicate wells. Cross-reactive clonotypes were defined as significantly expanded in SARS-CoV-2 spike wells and in at least one common cold coronavirus spike condition. Levenshtein distance calculated with the stringdist R package was used to assess CDR3 similarity, and unrooted trees were constructed with ape in R 3.6.1. Drawn from immuneACCESS, this table holds only the in-frame rearrangements with V and J called that TCRdb kept. Clones are partly lost; checked studies trace under half to an unresolved V gene and leave the rest unexplained. For V, J and clone size, that table is used; D and trimming come from the DNA. This sample comprises about 52,000 clones, approximately 79% of them detected only once. The ten largest clones capture around 5.5% of the sample.

The V end gives up 1 base and the J end 2 bases, leaving 5 bases in the junction not matched to a gene. Via the germline V gene, CDR1 is LGHNA and CDR2 YSLEER. Taken from cysteine to phenylalanine, the CDR3 has 16 residues. Here the CDR3 DNA is all that survives: 48 bases in frame from base 1. The V gene is TRBV4-3 and the J gene is TRBJ1-3; 7 bases in the junction line up with TRBD1. This material consisted of CD4+ T cells from PBMCs cultured with HCoV-OC43 spike peptides, taken before COVID-19 vaccination. The cell subset or site label here, explained by the study, means: HCoV-OC43 spike overlapping peptide pool stimulation. This clonotype was obtained from a human donor who received a COVID-19 vaccine. Read as DNA, the sequence is TGCGCCAGCAGCCAAGTCGACAGGGCGGCTGGAAACACCATATATTTT. Translated, this is CASSQVDRAAGNTIYF.